Presented here are 30 T cell receptor beta chains from one specimen sequenced in a study of T-cell reconstitution after alpha-beta-depleted transplantation in children. TCRbeta library preparation incorporated unique molecular identifiers. One entry per CDR3 protein, called by TCRdb with MiXCR from the PCR reads. The profile shows around 200,000 distinct CDR3 sequences, 8.4% of them singletons. The specimen comprised PBMCs, mostly from graft donor cells, sampled 360 days after TCRalphabeta/CD19-depleted stem cell transplant. All receptors come from a male patient aged 2 to 10 who had a stem cell transplant for acute myeloid leukemia, so the T cells may come from the graft donor.

The V call is TRBV7-8, the J call TRBJ2-7; 10 bases are a match to TRBD2. The length of the CDR3 is 15 residues. CDR1 is SGHVS, CDR2 FQNEAQ, per germline. The junction had 5 bases not matched to a gene; V was cut back by 4 bases and J by 2 bases. CDR3 DNA: TGTGCCAGCAGCTCAATAGCGGGGGGAGCCTACGAGCAGTACGTC. Its protein is CASSSIAGGAYEQYV.

The sample holds a few counts of this clonotype. The chain joins TRBV27 to TRBJ2-7; TRBD1 might be the D (5 bases). The CDR3 runs to 13 residues. Germline V CDR1 and CDR2: MNHEY, SMNVEV (reference sequence). Trimming took 6 bases from V and 1 from J, leaving 10 bases between them. This CDR3 reads CASSRTGSYEQYV. The CDR3 DNA follows: TGTGCCAGCAGCCGTACAGGATCCTACGAGCAGTACGTC.

The chain links TRBV11-3 to TRBJ2-1; 13 bases are a match to TRBD2. Looked up from germline, CDR1 is SGHNT and CDR2 is YENEEA. The CDR3 runs to 15 residues. V lost 4 bases to trimming and J lost 5 bases; unmatched junction nucleotides: 2. Here the CDR3 DNA reads TGTGCCAGCAGCTCCGGACTAGCGGGAGACAATGAGCAGTTCTTC. Amino acid sequence: CASSSGLAGDNEQFF.

This chain uses TRBV5-4 with TRBJ2-7; perhaps D is TRBD1 or TRBD2 (5 bases each). Germline V gene sequence: CDR1 SGHNT, CDR2 YYREEE (reference sequence). Trimming shortened V by 4 bases and J by 2 bases, and 16 bases separated the two germline ends. This CDR3 spans 15 amino acids. CDR3 loop: CASSQDTGAPYEQYV. CDR3 coding DNA: TGTGCCAGCAGCCAAGATACCGGGGCGCCCTACGAGCAGTACGTC.

This clonotype appeared a few times. The V gene is TRBV4-1, the J gene TRBJ2-5; D is ambiguous. This CDR3 comprises 14 residues. Germline values: CDR1 MGHRA, CDR2 YSYEKL. V lost 0 bases, J lost 2 bases, and 7 bases lay in between. CDR3: CASSQDAHQETQYF. The CDR3 nucleotides are TGCGCCAGCAGCCAAGACGCCCATCAAGAGACCCAGTACTTC.

The chain has TRBV29-1 and TRBJ2-7; either TRBD1 or TRBD2 may fit D (6 bases each). V was pared by 3 bases and J by 5 bases, with 14 bases between. Germline CDR1 SQVTM, CDR2 ANQGSEA. The CDR3 sequence is 13 residues long. CDR3 nucleotides: TGCAGCGTTGAGGAGCGGAGGGGGGACGAGCAGTACTTC. It codes for CSVEERRGDEQYF.

This clonotype was seen many times. This chain connects TRBV7-9 to TRBJ2-7, with a weak D call TRBD1 (5 bases). The CDR3 runs to 14 residues. Germline CDR1 is SEHNR and CDR2 is FQNEAQ (reference sequence). V lost 1 base to trimming and J lost 5 bases, with 12 bases between them. The CDR3, as DNA: TGTGCCAGCAGCTTAGGCAGTGACAGCCACGAGCAGTACGTC. Translating it yields CASSLGSDSHEQYV.

V is TRBV5-1 and J is TRBJ1-1; TRBD1 matches at 9 bases. The CDR3 length is 15 residues. J gave up 2 bases and V 5 bases, and 7 bases lay outside the gene matches. Per the germline V gene, CDR1 is SGHRS and CDR2 is YFSETQ. The CDR3 DNA is TGCGCCAGCAGTTCCTTGGGACAGGGAAACACTGAAGCTTTCTTT. This sequence encodes CASSSLGQGNTEAFF.

The chain is built from TRBV12-3 or TRBV12-4 and TRBJ1-2, with a tentative D call TRBD1 (6 bases). The ends were cut back, 10 bases at V and 6 bases at J, with 18 bases in the middle. The CDR3 has 13 amino acids. CDR3 in amino acids: CATHGGGKDGYTF. The CDR3 DNA sequence: TGTGCCACCCACGGAGGGGGAAAGGATGGCTACACCTTC.

This clonotype was recorded a few times. CDR3: CASSFQREVADTQYF. Written as DNA, the CDR3 is TGTGCCAGCAGCTTCCAGCGGGAGGTGGCAGATACGCAGTATTTT. The chain employs TRBV7-2 and TRBJ2-3; TRBD2 agrees at 9 bases. The CDR3 runs to 15 residues. Germline V gene data show CDR1 as SGHTA and CDR2 as FQGNSA. Losses at the gene ends were 3 bases for V and 4 bases for J; bases not matched to a gene: 5.

The J gene is TRBJ2-7, the V gene TRBV20-1; TRBD2 matches at 11 bases. Per germline, CDR1 DFQATT and CDR2 SNEGSKA (reference sequence). V shed 1 base, J shed 1 base, and the junction held 3 bases outside the gene matches. CDR3 length: 15 amino acids. For the CDR3, the DNA is TGCAGTGCTAGAGCGGGACTAGCGGCGTCCTACGAGCAGTACTTC. Protein product: CSARAGLAASYEQYF.

This clonotype was counted many times. V and J are TRBV4-3 and TRBJ2-7, with no clear D. CDR1 and CDR2 from the germline V gene are LGHNA and YSLEER. This CDR3 is 13 amino acids long. V lost 0 bases and J lost 7, with 10 bases in between. The CDR3 protein is CASSQELGVEQYF. The CDR3 nucleotides are TGCGCCAGCAGCCAAGAGCTAGGAGTTGAGCAGTACTTC.

This clonotype was counted only a few times. The chain carries TRBV9 and TRBJ2-5; perhaps D is TRBD1 or TRBD2 (5 bases each). Germline V gene lookup returns CDR1 SGDLS and CDR2 YYNGEE. This CDR3 has 14 residues. Trimming pared 2 bases from V and 4 bases from J, leaving 12 bases between. The CDR3 DNA follows: TGTGCCAGCAGCGTCGCGTCCGGGGCAGAGACCCAGTACTTC. Translating it yields CASSVASGAETQYF. Drawing the rest from reference TRBV9 and TRBJ2-5, the complete variable domain is DSGVTQTPKHLITATGQRVTLRCSPRSGDLSVYWYQQSLDQGLQFLIQYYNGEERAKGNILERFSAQQFPDLHSELNLSSLELGDSALYFCASSVASGAETQYFGPGTRLLVL.

This clonotype was detected ten times or more. The chain employs TRBV25-1 and TRBJ1-2; tentative D call: TRBD1 (5 bases). The CDR3 is made up of 15 amino acids. Germline assignment: CDR1 MGHDK and CDR2 SYGVNS. The V and J ends lost 1 base and 3 bases respectively, with 12 bases between them. CDR3 nucleotides: TGTGCCAGCAGTGAATCGATGGGGGGGGACTATGGCTACACCTTC. Amino acids: CASSESMGGDYGYTF.

The chain combines TRBV7-6 with TRBJ2-1; no clear D. The CDR3 sequence is 11 residues long. With 7 bases removed from V and 9 bases from J, the gap between germline ends came to 10 bases. CDR1 is SGHVS, CDR2 FNYEAQ, per germline. In nucleotides, the CDR3 is TGTGCCAGCACCATAGCTGGTGAGCAGTTCTTC. The encoded protein is CASTIAGEQFF.

This chain uses TRBV28 with TRBJ2-3; D might be TRBD2 (7 bases). There are 16 residues in the CDR3. Per germline, CDR1 MDHEN and CDR2 SYDVKM. Trimming cost V 4 bases and J 0 bases, with 14 bases left between them. CDR3 DNA sequence: TGTGCCAGCAGTTCAAAGGGGGGGGGAAGCACAGATACGCAGTATTTT. Translating gives CASSSKGGGSTDTQYF.

The chain uses TRBV12-3 or TRBV12-4 and TRBJ2-3; tentatively, D is TRBD1 (5 bases). The CDR3 length is 20 residues. Trimming removed 5 bases at V and 2 bases at J, with 29 bases between. The CDR3 reads CASSTPSSRAGFQHTDTQYF. Written as DNA, the CDR3 is TGTGCCAGCAGTACCCCCTCGAGCAGGGCAGGTTTCCAACACACAGATACGCAGTATTTT.

The DNA for the CDR3 is TGCGCCAGCAGCAATAGTAACTATGGCTACACCTTC. Protein: CASSNSNYGYTF. The rearrangement uses TRBV4-1 and TRBJ1-2; no clear D gene. Germline CDR1 MGHRA, CDR2 YSYEKL. The CDR3 spans 12 residues. Deletions cut 5 bases from V and 1 base from J, with 5 bases between.

This clonotype was counted a few times. The chain links TRBV11-2 to TRBJ2-7, with TRBD1 as a possible D gene (6 bases). CDR1 SGHAT and CDR2 FQNNGV come from the germline V gene. Trimming left V 4 bases short and J 5 bases short, with 15 bases between. This CDR3 has 14 residues. The CDR3 here is CASSSHRVRHEQYF. CDR3 bases: TGTGCCAGCAGCTCCCACAGGGTACGACACGAGCAGTACTTC.

The V and J genes are TRBV25-1 and TRBJ1-1; TRBD1 agrees at 8 bases. V lost 7 bases to trimming and J lost 3 bases; unmatched junction nucleotides: 7. The CDR3 spans 14 residues. The germline CDR1 and CDR2 sequences are MGHDK and SYGVNS. The CDR3 region has the DNA TGTGCCAGCACTTGGACAGGGATACACACTGAAGCTTTCTTT. This codes for CASTWTGIHTEAFF.

This clonotype was observed a few times. The chain has TRBV5-6 and TRBJ2-1; possibly TRBD2 for D (5 bases). Germline CDR1 reads SGHDT; CDR2 reads YYEEEE. The CDR3 length is 16 residues. With 4 bases removed from V and 4 bases from J, the gap between germline ends came to 18 bases. The CDR3 is CASSDSTRLLYNEQFF. The CDR3 bases are TGTGCCAGCAGCGATTCTACTAGACTTCTGTACAATGAGCAGTTCTTC.

The V gene is TRBV29-1, the J gene TRBJ2-3; TRBD2 aligns across 8 bases. V shed 7 bases and J 6 bases; nucleotides not matched to a gene: 12. The CDR3 totals 14 residues. Germline CDR1 and CDR2: SQVTM and ANQGSEA. CDR3 bases: TGCAGCGGTGTACCGGGACTAGTAGTTGATACGCAGTATTTT. Protein sequence: CSGVPGLVVDTQYF.

This clonotype was picked up a small number of times. The rearrangement links TRBV18 to TRBJ2-1; 14 bases fit TRBD2. Losses at the gene ends were 3 bases for V and 6 bases for J; bases not matched to a gene: 1. The CDR3 length is 15 residues. Germline CDR1 and CDR2: KGHSH and LQKENI. The CDR3 DNA sequence: TGTGCCAGCTCACCGGGACTAGCGGGAGCCAATGAGCAGTTCTTC. Translation: CASSPGLAGANEQFF.

This clonotype has more than one count but fewer than ten. The chain combines TRBV5-6 with TRBJ2-3, with 7 bases fitting TRBD1. The CDR3 spans 15 residues. Germline CDR1 and CDR2: SGHDT and YYEEEE. The ends lost 2 bases at V and 2 bases at J; junction bases unmatched: 5. The CDR3 DNA reads as TGTGCCAGCAGCTTTTGGGACAGAGTCACAGATACGCAGTATTTT. Translated: CASSFWDRVTDTQYF.

On this clonotype itself: This may arise from a read error, as a much more abundant clone is one base away. The chain employs TRBV10-3 and TRBJ2-2; D tentatively fits TRBD1 or TRBD2 (5 bases each). The V end lost 2 bases, the J end lost 0 bases, and 13 bases lay between the germline ends. Per the germline V gene, CDR1 is ENHRY and CDR2 is SYGVKD. The CDR3 extends over 17 amino acids. CDR3 in amino acids: CAISEIRGRTNTGELFF. The CDR3 DNA follows: TGTGCCATCAGTGAGATTCGGGGCAGGACGAACACCGGGGAGCTGTTTTTT.

This clonotype was recorded at least ten times. This chain uses TRBV12-3 or TRBV12-4 with TRBJ2-1; 9 nucleotides match TRBD2. The ends lost 5 bases at V and 4 bases at J; junction bases unmatched: 6. This CDR3 comprises 15 residues. DNA of the CDR3: TGTGCCAGCAGTCCGCTAGCGGGGTTGTACAATGAGCAGTTCTTC. Amino acid sequence: CASSPLAGLYNEQFF.

Ten or more counts support this clonotype. V gene TRBV20-1 combines with J gene TRBJ2-1; 12 bases match TRBD2. V shed 1 base and J 0 bases; nucleotides not matched to a gene: 10. This CDR3 spans 19 amino acids. Germline loops: CDR1 DFQATT, CDR2 SNEGSKA (reference sequence). The CDR3, as DNA: TGCAGTGCTAGAGTAGCTAGCGGGAGGGTCATTACCTCCTACAATGAGCAGTTCTTC. It codes for CSARVASGRVITSYNEQFF.

This clonotype came up a few times. The rearrangement uses TRBV9 and TRBJ1-2, with 9 nucleotides matching TRBD1. V was pared by 3 bases and J by 5 bases, with 2 bases of the junction left unmatched. CDR1 is SGDLS and CDR2 is YYNGEE in the germline V gene. The CDR3 loop spans 13 amino acids. The CDR3 DNA reads as TGTGCCAGCAGCGAGGGACAGGGATATGGCTACACCTTC. It encodes CASSEGQGYGYTF.

Many counts were recorded for this clonotype. The chain couples TRBV6-2 or TRBV6-3 to TRBJ2-1; 12 nucleotides line up with TRBD2. The V and J ends lost 6 bases and 7 bases, in that order; junction bases with no gene match: 7. In germline, CDR1 is MNHEY, CDR2 SVGEGT. This CDR3 comprises 15 residues. CDR3 DNA sequence: TGTGCCAGCAGGATGCTAGCGGGAGGGTGGAATGAGCAGTTCTTC. This sequence encodes CASRMLAGGWNEQFF.

This clonotype showed up just once. The chain carries TRBV12-3 or TRBV12-4 and TRBJ2-4, with 10 bases matching TRBD1. Trimming cost V 5 bases and J 1 base; bases outside gene matches: 8. The CDR3 is made up of 17 amino acids. The CDR3 sequence is CASSHRDRGEAKNIQYF. The DNA for the CDR3 is TGTGCCAGCAGTCACCGGGACAGGGGTGAGGCCAAAAACATTCAGTACTTC.